What follows are 18 T cell receptor beta chains derived from one specimen sequenced in a study of identical twins. One entry per CDR3 protein, called by TCRdb with MiXCR from the 5' RACE reads. The sample shows some 570,000 distinct CDR3 sequences, around 22% of them seen only once. This same sample was also part of a study on yellow fever vaccine responses in identical twins.

Sequencing was performed on CD4+ T cells sorted from blood. The receptor set was obtained from a woman in her late teens or twenties in good health.

The chain joins TRBV7-9 to TRBJ2-3; no reliable D call. Trimming shortened V by 4 bases and J by 0 bases, and 11 bases separated the two germline ends. The CDR3 runs to 15 residues. Germline V lookup: CDR1 SEHNR, CDR2 FQNEAQ (reference sequence). The CDR3 is CASSWARLSTDTQYF. The CDR3, as DNA: TGTGCCAGCAGCTGGGCCAGATTAAGCACAGATACGCAGTATTTT.

V usage is TRBV25-1 and J usage is TRBJ1-4; TRBD1 matches at 12 bases. Trimming cost V 5 bases and J 3 bases; bases outside gene matches: 22. This CDR3 is 22 amino acids long. CDR1 is MGHDK, CDR2 SYGVNS, per germline. In DNA form, the CDR3 reads TGTGCCAGCAGTCTGCCCGCAGACCGCTACCGGGACAGGGGGCAACCTAATGAAAAACTGTTTTTT. As protein: CASSLPADRYRDRGQPNEKLFF.

This clonotype was picked up a small number of times. V usage is TRBV5-1 and J usage is TRBJ2-5; TRBD2 might be the D (5 bases). Deletions cut 3 bases from V and 4 bases from J, with 13 bases between. This CDR3 is built from 14 residues. The germline V gene encodes CDR1 SGHRS and CDR2 YFSETQ. The CDR3 bases are TGCGCCAGCAGCTCAGGAGGCGGAGGAGAGACCCAGTACTTC. This codes for CASSSGGGGETQYF. Drawing the rest from reference TRBV5-1 and TRBJ2-5, the complete variable domain is KAGVTQTPRYLIKTRGQQVTLSCSPISGHRSVSWYQQTPGQGLQFLFEYFSETQRNKGNFPGRFSGRQFSNSRSEMNVSTLELGDSALYLCASSSGGGGETQYFGPGTRLLVL.

J is TRBJ2-1 and V is TRBV12-3 or TRBV12-4, with 8 bases fitting TRBD2. V dropped 7 bases and J dropped 9; count of bases not matched to a gene: 8. The CDR3 is 13 residues long. The CDR3 sequence is CASNQREIGEQFF. The CDR3 DNA sequence: TGTGCCAGCAATCAGCGGGAGATCGGTGAGCAGTTCTTC.

The rearrangement joins TRBV5-1 to TRBJ2-1, with TRBD2 identical over 9 bases. The length of the CDR3 is 17 residues. Germline V gene data show CDR1 as SGHRS and CDR2 as YFSETQ. V was pared by 0 bases and J by 3 bases, with 7 bases of the junction left unmatched. The DNA of the CDR3 is TGCGCCAGCAGCTTGGGCAGCGGGGGGTTGTTCTACAATGAGCAGTTCTTC. It codes for CASSLGSGGLFYNEQFF.

V and J are TRBV11-3 and TRBJ2-3; TRBD1 might be the D (6 bases). CDR3 length: 17 residues. Trimming took 3 bases from V and 3 from J, leaving 19 bases between them. The V gene's germline CDR1 is SGHNT and CDR2 YENEEA. CDR3 region: CASSFSAGAGVTDTQYF. DNA for the CDR3: TGTGCCAGCAGCTTCAGCGCGGGCGCAGGGGTGACAGATACGCAGTATTTT.

This chain connects TRBV5-5 to TRBJ1-6, with D possibly being TRBD1 (6 bases). The V end lost 0 bases, the J end lost 7 bases, and 14 bases lay between the germline ends. The CDR3 totals 16 residues. The germline CDR1 and CDR2 sequences are SGHKS and YYEKEE (reference sequence). This chain's CDR3 is CASSLAGQELNSPLHF. As DNA, the CDR3 is TGTGCCAGCAGCTTGGCGGGACAAGAGTTAAATTCACCCCTCCACTTT.

This chain links TRBV11-2 with TRBJ2-7; D uncertain. This CDR3 is 13 amino acids long. The V end was cut by 4 bases, the J end by 7 bases, with 14 bases between. CDR1 and CDR2 (germline): SGHAT, FQNNGV. CDR3 sequence: CASSSRPAWEQYF. The CDR3 coding sequence is TGTGCCAGCAGCTCCCGACCGGCTTGGGAGCAGTACTTC. The variable domain in full, completed from reference TRBV11-2 and TRBJ2-7, reads EAGVAQSPRYKIIEKRQSVAFWCNPISGHATLYWYQQILGQGPKLLIQFQNNGVVDDSQLPKDRFSAERLKGVDSTLKIQPAKLEDSAVYLCASSSRPAWEQYFGPGTRLTVT.

A few counts support this clonotype. This chain joins TRBV5-1 and TRBJ2-3; 10 bases align to TRBD2. The CDR3 has 17 residues. Per the germline V gene, CDR1 is SGHRS and CDR2 is YFSETQ. V was clipped by 1 base and J by 1 base; unmatched bases: 6. The CDR3: CASSLLSLAGGTDTQYF. CDR3 bases: TGCGCCAGCAGCTTGTTGTCTCTAGCGGGGGGCACAGATACGCAGTATTTT.

V and J are TRBV29-1 and TRBJ2-4, with D perhaps matching TRBD2 (6 bases). Germline CDR1 and CDR2: SQVTM and ANQGSEA. This CDR3 contains 14 residues. V lost 2 bases, J lost 9 bases, and 17 bases lay in between. Written as DNA, the CDR3 is TGCAGCGTTGAAACCCGGGAGCCCCGTCGCATTCAGTACTTC. Protein: CSVETREPRRIQYF.

The chain has TRBV18 and TRBJ2-4; possibly TRBD1 or TRBD2 for D (5 bases each). The CDR3 spans 13 residues. Trimming cost V 1 base and J 10 bases, with 11 bases left between them. Germline CDR1 is KGHSH and CDR2 is LQKENI. The CDR3 DNA reads TGTGCCAGCTCACCACAGGAGAGGGGAATTCAGTACTTC. The encoded protein is CASSPQERGIQYF.

This clonotype was detected only a few times. The gene calls are TRBV18 and TRBJ2-2; D may be TRBD1 (5 bases). The CDR3 extends over 14 amino acids. Trimming cost V 2 bases and J 3 bases, with 7 bases left between them. CDR1 and CDR2 from the germline V gene are KGHSH and LQKENI. The CDR3 sequence is CASSPSRDTGELFF. The DNA for the CDR3 is TGTGCCAGCTCACCAAGCAGGGACACCGGGGAGCTGTTTTTT.

This chain uses TRBV5-1 with TRBJ2-7, with 12 bases aligning to TRBD2. V shed 1 base and J 7 bases; nucleotides not matched to a gene: 6. Germline CDR1 and CDR2: SGHRS and YFSETQ. This CDR3 has 15 residues. The DNA for the CDR3 is TGCGCCAGCAGCTTGTTGTTTGGGACTAGCGGGGAGCAGTACTTC. Amino acid sequence: CASSLLFGTSGEQYF. The whole variable domain, filled in from reference TRBV5-1 and TRBJ2-7, reads KAGVTQTPRYLIKTRGQQVTLSCSPISGHRSVSWYQQTPGQGLQFLFEYFSETQRNKGNFPGRFSGRQFSNSRSEMNVSTLELGDSALYLCASSLLFGTSGEQYFGPGTRLTVT.

J is TRBJ2-1 and V is TRBV5-1; 7 bases fit TRBD2. CDR3 length: 14 residues. V shed 5 bases, J shed 7 bases, and the junction held 9 bases outside the gene matches. Germline CDR1 SGHRS, CDR2 YFSETQ. The CDR3 DNA reads as TGCGCCAGCAGTCGGGGGGTCCCTGGGAATGAGCAGTTCTTC. Residues: CASSRGVPGNEQFF.

This clonotype was found a few times. The chain joins TRBV21-1 to TRBJ2-1; no check of the table's D call, TRBD2, against the DNA was made. TRBV21-1 is recorded as a pseudogene. This CDR3 comprises 22 residues. The CDR3 DNA is TGTGCCAGCAGCAAAGCCTGGGAAGGGGGTAGCGGGAGAAAATTTATCAACAATGAGCAGTTCTTC. Protein product: CASSKAWEGGSGRKFINNEQFF.

The chain couples TRBV7-8 to TRBJ2-3, with D possibly TRBD2 on 6 matching bases. Per germline, CDR1 SGHVS and CDR2 FQNEAQ. CDR3 length equals 15 residues. Trimming cost V 4 bases and J 0 bases, with 11 bases left between them. CDR3 loop: CASSWDWASTDTQYF. In DNA, the CDR3 is TGTGCCAGCAGCTGGGACTGGGCGAGCACAGATACGCAGTATTTT.

The rearrangement joins TRBV29-1 to TRBJ1-4, with D maybe TRBD1 (6 bases). V gave up 6 bases and J gave up 6 bases, with 11 bases separating them. The CDR3 extends over 12 amino acids. Per the germline V gene, CDR1 is SQVTM and CDR2 is ANQGSEA. CDR3 in DNA: TGCAGCGTAACAGGGTGGGATGAAAAACTGTTTTTT. As protein: CSVTGWDEKLFF. The full variable domain, its missing parts supplied by reference TRBV29-1 and TRBJ1-4, is SAVISQKPSRDICQRGTSLTIQCQVDSQVTMMFWYRQQPGQSLTLIATANQGSEATYESGFVIDKFPISRPNLTFSTLTVSNMSPEDSSIYLCSVTGWDEKLFFGSGTQLSVL.

This clonotype was detected only a few times. V usage is TRBV7-6 and J usage is TRBJ2-2; TRBD1 matches at 7 bases. There are 16 residues in the CDR3. From germline, CDR1 is SGHVS and CDR2 FNYEAQ. The trim removed 6 bases at V and 0 bases at J, leaving 7 bases unmatched. The CDR3 nucleotides read TGTGCCAGCAGGCAAGGGCAGGGGGCGAACACCGGGGAGCTGTTTTTT. Translating it yields CASRQGQGANTGELFF.